The T cell receptor (beta chain) described here comes from a study of blood T cell repertoires in COVID-19. In the study overall: Donors in the United States, Italy and Spain gave samples during acute or convalescent COVID-19. PBMCs, B-cell-depleted T cells, or T cells were the source of the cDNA or gDNA that made up the material.

Study processing details: Reference gene primer amplification in the assay estimated nucleated cell counts. The method was immunoSEQ multiplex PCR; TCRdb's version includes in-frame clones alone and lacks a portion of them. V and J calls and clone size are as listed in that table; D and trimming were resolved from the DNA. The top ten clones hold 2.2% of a sample with 250,000 to 300,000 clones, around 87% of them seen once. Trimming left V 4 bases short and J 4 bases short, with 13 bases between. CDR3 size: 14 residues. Germline loops: CDR1 MDHEN, CDR2 SYDVKM. The material sequenced was peripheral blood. The clonotype comes from a woman between 50 and 59 years old who had recovered from COVID-19. The J gene is TRBJ1-2, the V gene TRBV28; a weak D match, TRBD1 (6 bases). DNA for the CDR3: TGTGCCAGCAGTTCCCCAGACAGGCCCTATGGCTACACCTTC. It codes for CASSSPDRPYGYTF.